These T cell receptor gamma chains were read from a single sample in a study of gamma-delta T cells after stem cell transplantation. TCRdb reran clone calling via CATT on the RT-PCR reads. This sample has some 150 gamma-chain clones; 12% occur once, and the top ten carry 94%. The sample consisted of gamma-delta T cells. These receptor sequences come from a human donor. It is not recorded whose cells these are; they may come from a transplant donor. The conserved cysteine and the conserved F or W are not part of the CDR3 here. The order of the fields is J gene, V gene, CDR3 protein.

>TRGJ1/TRGJ2|TRGV2
ATWAYAGKL
>TRGJP|TRGV9
ALWGVREELGKKIKV
>TRGJP|TRGV9
ALWEAPQELGKKIKV
>TRGJP2|TRGV8
ATWDLSDWIKT
>TRGJP|TRGV9
ALWEVPAELGKKIKV
>TRGJ1/TRGJ2|TRGV9
ALWEGYYKKL
>TRGJ1/TRGJ2|TRGV8
ATWDNYYKKL
>TRGJP|TRGV9
ALWEATPELGKKIKV
>TRGJP|TRGV9
ALWEVRQELGKKIKV
>TRGJ1/TRGJ2|TRGV8
ATWGYYKKL
>TRGJP|TRGV9
ALWEVGQLGKKIKV
>TRGJP|TRGV9
ALWEVGELGKKIKV
>TRGJP|TRGV9
ALWEVLQELGKKIKV
>TRGJP|TRGV9
ALWEVEELGKKIKV
>TRGJP|TRGV9
ALWEAQELGKKIKV
>TRGJP|TRGV9
ALWEPSRELGKKIKV
>TRGJ1/TRGJ2|TRGV5
ATWDRNKKL
>TRGJP|TRGV9
ALWEVHLELGKKIKV
>TRGJP|TRGV9
ALWEVRELGKKIKV
>TRGJP|TRGV9
ALWEVKLGKKIKV